The following is a T cell receptor (beta chain) sequence with its context. Its cognate antigen is unknown. The junction had 10 bases not matched to a gene; V was cut back by 5 bases and J by 6 bases. CDR3 length: 14 amino acids. The germline V gene encodes CDR1 SEHNR and CDR2 FQNEAQ (reference sequence). Via the markers CD45RO/CCR7/CD25/CD127/CD95/CD27, stem cell-like memory, regulatory, central memory and naive CD4+ cells were sorted. The data originate from a study of beta chain features in type 1 diabetes. The sequenced template was cDNA made from the entire isolated RNA. Libraries were prepared by immunoSEQ multiplex PCR; TCRdb keeps only in-frame clonotypes and omits some of them. The sample carries around 340,000 clones, about 18% recorded once. Regarding the study as a whole: Type 1 diabetes patients had fewer VDJ junction insertions and more deletions. Unsettled here was the matter of whether HLA type influences TCRB rearrangement. TCRB CDR3s were moderately but significantly shorter in Type 1 diabetes patients in all four CD4+ subsets.

This rearrangement joins TRBV7-9 to TRBJ2-7; 7 bases are a match to TRBD1. This receptor was identified in a young woman in good health. The sample comprised naive CD4+ T cells from blood. CDR3 bases: TGTGCCAGCAGCCAACGACAGGGTCAGACCGAGCAGTACTTC. Encoded protein: CASSQRQGQTEQYF. Filled out from reference TRBV7-9 and TRBJ2-7, the complete variable domain reads DTGVSQNPRHKITKRGQNVTFRCDPISEHNRLYWYRQTLGQGPEFLTYFQNEAQLEKSRLLSDRFSAERPKGSFSTLEIQRTEQGDSAMYLCASSQRQGQTEQYFGPGTRLTVT.